The sample holds a few counts of the clone carrying this T cell receptor beta chain. This CDR3 region has 17 residues. Per germline, CDR1 LNHNV and CDR2 YYDKDF (reference sequence). Trimming shortened V by 0 bases and J by 10 bases, and 22 bases separated the two germline ends. These data originate in a study of T-cell reconstitution after alpha-beta-depleted transplantation in children. Unique molecular identifiers were incorporated when the TCRbeta library was constructed. TCRdb called the PCR reads again in MiXCR, with one record for every CDR3 protein. The sample includes about 640,000 distinct CDR3 sequences, approximately 17% of them seen just once.

The sequence came from a human donor who donated a stem cell graft to a child with acute myeloid leukemia. Sequenced here: PBMCs from the stem cell graft donor, sampled from the stem cell graft. The chain is built from TRBV15 and TRBJ1-5, with D possibly being TRBD1 (6 bases). The CDR3, as DNA: TGTGCCACCAGCAGAGACTACAGATCAGTGGGGGGGGGCCCCCAGCATTTT. As protein: CATSRDYRSVGGGPQHF.